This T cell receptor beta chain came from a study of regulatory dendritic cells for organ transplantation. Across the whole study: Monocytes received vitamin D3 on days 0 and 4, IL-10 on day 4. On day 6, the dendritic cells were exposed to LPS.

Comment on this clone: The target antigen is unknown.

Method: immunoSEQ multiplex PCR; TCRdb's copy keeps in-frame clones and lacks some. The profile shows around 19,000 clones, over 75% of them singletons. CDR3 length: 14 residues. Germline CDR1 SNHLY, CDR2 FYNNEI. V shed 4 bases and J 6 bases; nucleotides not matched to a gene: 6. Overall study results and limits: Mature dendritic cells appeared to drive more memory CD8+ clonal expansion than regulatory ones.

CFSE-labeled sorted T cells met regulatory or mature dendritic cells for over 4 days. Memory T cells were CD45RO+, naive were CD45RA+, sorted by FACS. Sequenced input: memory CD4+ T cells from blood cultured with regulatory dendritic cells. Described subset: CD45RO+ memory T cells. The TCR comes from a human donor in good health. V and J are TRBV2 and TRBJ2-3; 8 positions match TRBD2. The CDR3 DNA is TGTGCCAGCAGTGCCGGGACTAGTGGGGATACGCAGTATTTT. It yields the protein CASSAGTSGDTQYF.